These 21 T cell receptor beta chains were all obtained from the same sample, sequenced in a study of blood T cell repertoires in COVID-19. Sequencing used immunoSEQ multiplex PCR; TCRdb keeps in-frame clones, though not all of them. Seen here are about 130,000 clones, 70% to 85% observed once, and the top ten hold over 9%. Sequenced: PBMCs or T cells enriched from blood (not recorded which). The receptor set was obtained from a man aged 45 to 65 who had recovered from COVID-19.

This clone was counted a single time. The chain combines TRBV5-4 with TRBJ2-3, with 8 positions matching TRBD2. Germline CDR1 reads SGHNT; CDR2 reads YYREEE (reference sequence). Trimming removed 4 bases from V and 2 bases from J; junction bases left unmatched: 9. This CDR3 spans 16 amino acids. CDR3 DNA: TGTGCCAGCAGCCCCCCGGGACTAGGCATCACAGATACGCAGTATTTT. Protein sequence: CASSPPGLGITDTQYF.

V gene TRBV6-4 combines with J gene TRBJ1-6, with 7 bases fitting TRBD1. Trimming removed 3 bases from V and 7 bases from J; junction bases left unmatched: 3. Germline V gene lookup returns CDR1 MRHNA and CDR2 SNTAGT. The CDR3 spans 14 residues. The CDR3 DNA is TGTGCCAGCAGTGAAGGACAGGACAATTCACCCCTCCACTTT. Protein sequence: CASSEGQDNSPLHF.

The chain uses TRBV7-9 and TRBJ2-1; 7 bases line up with TRBD1. The trim removed 5 bases at V and 12 bases at J, leaving 4 bases unmatched. The CDR3 loop spans 11 amino acids. CDR1 and CDR2 from the germline V gene are SEHNR and FQNEAQ (reference sequence). CDR3 nucleotides: TGTGCCAGCAGCAGACAGGGCTCGCAGTTCTTC. Translation gives CASSRQGSQFF.

The chain employs TRBV9 and TRBJ1-6; no clear D. Deletions cut 3 bases from V and 0 bases from J, with 16 bases between. Germline V CDR1 and CDR2: SGDLS, YYNGEE. The CDR3 has 18 amino acids. The CDR3 region has the DNA TGTGCCAGCAGCGAGGTGACGGGTTCGAGCTCCTATAATTCACCCCTCCACTTT. It is translated as CASSEVTGSSSYNSPLHF.

The V call is TRBV28, the J call TRBJ2-7; D is unresolved. There are 13 residues in the CDR3. The V end was cut by 6 bases, the J end by 4 bases, with 13 bases between. CDR1 is MDHEN, CDR2 SYDVKM, per germline. For the CDR3, the DNA is TGTGCCAGCAGCCCCAGTTGGCGGTACGAGCAGTACTTC. Protein product: CASSPSWRYEQYF.

The count of this clone is one. CDR3 sequence reads: CASSLRGQGSGNTIYF. The CDR3 coding sequence is TGCGCCAGCAGCTTGAGGGGACAGGGCTCTGGAAACACCATATATTTT. V gene TRBV5-1 combines with J gene TRBJ1-3; 9 positions match TRBD1. The CDR3 runs to 16 residues. Trimming removed 1 base from V and 0 bases from J; junction bases left unmatched: 2. In germline, CDR1 is SGHRS, CDR2 YFSETQ.

This chain joins TRBV7-5 and TRBJ2-1; the table assigns TRBD2, which was not confirmed against the DNA. TRBV7-5 corresponds to a pseudogene. The CDR3 is 15 amino acids. The CDR3 nucleotides are TGTGCCAGAAATCCTCGGGGGGCCGTATACAATGAGCAGTTCTTC. This encodes CARNPRGAVYNEQFF.

The table lists this clone with a count of one. The rearrangement links TRBV30 to TRBJ2-1; TRBD2 matches at 13 bases. V gave up 3 bases and J gave up 7 bases; unmatched junction bases: 3. Germline V gene data show CDR1 as GTSNPN and CDR2 as SVGIG (reference sequence). The CDR3 contains 14 residues. CDR3 sequence (DNA): TGTGCCTGGAGACAGACTAGCGGGGGGAATGAGCAGTTCTTC. Its translation is CAWRQTSGGNEQFF.

V usage is TRBV25-1 and J usage is TRBJ1-1; D call uncertain. This CDR3 is built from 13 residues. V was pared by 11 bases and J by 8 bases, with 21 bases between. Germline lookup yields CDR1 MGHDK and CDR2 SYGVNS. CDR3 protein: CASAGVGRGEAFF. CDR3 DNA sequence: TGTGCCTCCGCGGGCGTTGGTCGGGGAGAAGCTTTCTTT.

This sequence joins TRBV7-3 and TRBJ1-6, with D uncertain. The CDR3 runs 15 residues. Germline values: CDR1 SGHTA, CDR2 FQGTGA. V was pared by 5 bases and J by 9 bases, with 17 bases between. CDR3 bases: TGTGCCAGCAGCACAGACGGTTCCTACTCTTCACCCCTCCACTTT. It codes for CASSTDGSYSSPLHF.

The V gene is TRBV7-8, the J gene TRBJ2-7; D may be TRBD1 (7 bases). The V end was cut by 6 bases, the J end by 12 bases, with 18 bases between. CDR3 length: 12 residues. Germline V gene lookup returns CDR1 SGHVS and CDR2 FQNEAQ. The CDR3 spells CASRFTGEVPYF. The CDR3 DNA reads as TGTGCCAGCAGATTTACAGGGGAGGTCCCGTACTTC.

The chain carries TRBV6-5 and TRBJ2-7; TRBD1 might be the D (6 bases). The CDR3 is made up of 13 amino acids. Germline values: CDR1 MNHEY, CDR2 SVGAGI. V was pared by 7 bases and J by 4 bases, with 14 bases between. The CDR3 sequence is CASTGTLSYEQYF. The DNA for the CDR3 is TGTGCCAGCACCGGGACATTGTCTTACGAGCAGTACTTC.

Here the CDR3 reads CASSLGTPQETQYF. The CDR3 nucleotides read TGCGCCAGCAGCTTGGGGACACCTCAAGAGACCCAGTACTTC. The J gene is TRBJ2-5, the V gene TRBV5-1; D possibly corresponds to TRBD1 (5 bases). The germline CDR1 and CDR2 sequences are SGHRS and YFSETQ. Trimming shortened V by 0 bases and J by 2 bases, and 8 bases separated the two germline ends. The CDR3 loop spans 14 amino acids.

The chain is built from TRBV27 and TRBJ1-6, with 9 positions matching TRBD1. This CDR3 is 17 amino acids long. CDR1 and CDR2 (germline): MNHEY, SMNVEV (reference sequence). After removal of 4 bases from V and 7 bases from J, the junction contained 11 bases not matched to a gene. DNA for the CDR3: TGTGCCAGCAGTTCGACTCCCCCGGGACAGGGAAATTCACCCCTCCACTTT. Translation: CASSSTPPGQGNSPLHF.

CDR3 amino acids: CASSQDPTSGRTDTQYF. As DNA, the CDR3 is TGTGCCAGCAGCCAAGATCCGACTAGCGGTAGGACAGATACGCAGTATTTT. The chain combines TRBV3-1 (or the pseudogene TRBV3-2) with TRBJ2-3; 9 bases match TRBD2. The CDR3 is 17 amino acids. Germline loops: CDR1 LGHDT, CDR2 YNNKEL (reference sequence). J was trimmed by 3 bases and V by 0 bases; bases with no gene match: 7.

The gene calls are TRBV4-3 and TRBJ2-1; D perhaps matches TRBD2 (6 bases). V lost 0 bases to trimming and J lost 6 bases, with 12 bases between them. There are 15 residues in the CDR3. CDR1 and CDR2 (germline): LGHNA, YSLEER. DNA for the CDR3: TGCGCCAGCAGCCAAGACGGACGGGGAGGCAATGAGCAGTTCTTC. Translated: CASSQDGRGGNEQFF.

The CDR3 spells CASSNGGGTDTQYF. CDR3 nucleotides: TGTGCCAGCAGCAACGGGGGGGGCACAGATACGCAGTATTTT. The J gene is TRBJ2-3, the V gene TRBV7-3; 8 bases line up with TRBD2. The germline gives CDR1 SGHTA, CDR2 FQGTGA. The CDR3 is 14 residues long. Trimming took 5 bases from V and 1 from J; bases not matched to a gene: 2.

This chain connects TRBV7-9 to TRBJ2-7; 9 nucleotides match TRBD1. With V trimmed by 5 bases and J by 7 bases, 9 bases remained unmatched. The CDR3 loop spans 14 amino acids. In germline, CDR1 is SEHNR, CDR2 FQNEAQ (reference sequence). CDR3 region: CASSLGTGSEEQYF. The CDR3 DNA follows: TGTGCCAGCAGCCTAGGGACAGGGTCGGAAGAGCAGTACTTC.

The V call is TRBV9, the J call TRBJ2-3; D uncertain. The germline CDR1 and CDR2 sequences are SGDLS and YYNGEE. The germline V and J ends were trimmed by 4 bases and 2 bases, with 14 bases remaining between them. The CDR3 has 15 amino acids. The CDR3 loop is CASSPPVPITDTQYF. CDR3 DNA sequence: TGTGCCAGCAGCCCCCCCGTTCCTATCACAGATACGCAGTATTTT.

The chain has TRBV7-9 and TRBJ2-1; unclear D gene. There are 14 residues in the CDR3. Germline lookup yields CDR1 SEHNR and CDR2 FQNEAQ (reference sequence). With 2 bases removed from V and 6 bases from J, the gap between germline ends came to 11 bases. DNA of the CDR3: TGTGCCAGCAGCTTATTAGGAGTATCCAATGAGCAGTTCTTC. Protein product: CASSLLGVSNEQFF.

The V and J genes are TRBV19 and TRBJ2-5; 9 bases fit TRBD2. The CDR3 contains 15 residues. Germline CDR1 and CDR2: LNHDA and SQIVND (reference sequence). V shed 3 bases, J shed 4 bases, and the junction held 6 bases outside the gene matches. CDR3 sequence: CASSIGGGARETQYF. The CDR3, as DNA: TGTGCCAGTAGTATCGGCGGGGGGGCGCGAGAGACCCAGTACTTC.